Each of the 5 T cell receptor beta chains below was sequenced from the same sample in a study of T cell responses to AZD1222 COVID-19 vaccine. TCRdb keeps only in-frame clones here, not all; method: immunoSEQ multiplex PCR. This table has around 80,000 clones, 70% to 90% appearing once. The source was peripheral blood, collected 28 days after the second AZD1222 dose. These receptors all stem from an adult who received the AZD1222 COVID-19 vaccine.

The CDR3 region has the DNA TGTGCCAGCAAGAAGCTAGCTGAATCCTACAATGAGCAGTTCTTC. This gives the protein CASKKLAESYNEQFF. V and J are TRBV6-5 and TRBJ2-1; possible D gene TRBD2, 5 bases. V was cut by 7 bases and J by 1 base, with 14 bases left in between. The CDR3 contains 15 residues. Looked up from germline, CDR1 is MNHEY and CDR2 is SVGAGI.

This chain links TRBV19 with TRBJ1-6; TRBD1 is a possible D gene (5 bases). Trimming stripped 3 bases from V and 9 bases from J, with 12 bases between. CDR3 size: 14 residues. The germline V gene encodes CDR1 LNHDA and CDR2 SQIVND (reference sequence). CDR3 in DNA: TGTGCCAGTAGTATGGGGGACCTTCCTTCACCCCTCCACTTT. Its protein product is CASSMGDLPSPLHF.

J is TRBJ1-1 and V is TRBV29-1; 8 bases fit TRBD1. The trim removed 7 bases at V and 6 bases at J, leaving 10 bases unmatched. The CDR3 extends over 13 amino acids. Germline V CDR1 and CDR2: SQVTM, ANQGSEA. The CDR3 bases are TGCAGCGCCCTACAGGGGGGGAAACCTGAAGCTTTCTTT. This gives the protein CSALQGGKPEAFF.

This chain connects TRBV7-3 to TRBJ1-1; D unclear. Trimming shortened V by 4 bases and J by 1 base, and 13 bases separated the two germline ends. Germline V CDR1 and CDR2: SGHTA, FQGTGA. The CDR3 is made up of 15 amino acids. The CDR3 protein is CASSSRPRGNTEAFF. CDR3 nucleotide sequence: TGTGCCAGCAGCTCCCGGCCCCGGGGGAACACTGAAGCTTTCTTT. Using reference TRBV7-3 and TRBJ1-1 for the parts outside the CDR3, the full variable domain is GAGVSQTPSNKVTEKGKYVELRCDPISGHTALYWYRQSLGQGPEFLIYFQGTGAADDSGLPNDRFFAVRPEGSVSTLKIQRTERGDSAVYLCASSSRPRGNTEAFFGQGTRLTVV.

V is TRBV20-1 and J is TRBJ2-7; D perhaps matches TRBD1 (8 bases). This CDR3 comprises 15 residues. Germline CDR1 is DFQATT and CDR2 is SNEGSKA (reference sequence). V was pared by 3 bases and J by 3 bases, with 18 bases between. CDR3 DNA: TGCAGTGCTAGTGACGGACAGGGAGGGATCTACGAGCAGTACTTC. It is translated as CSASDGQGGIYEQYF.